This T cell receptor beta chain derives from a study of CD4 T cells in relation to SARS-CoV-2 and coronaviruses. Study-wide findings and caveats: About 65% of donors had memory CD4+ clonotypes crossrecognizing SARS-CoV-2 and common cold coronavirus spike. This crossreactivity analysis covered spike protein alone, no other viral proteins. Monoreactive clones expanded significantly more to SARS-CoV-2 than crossreactive clones did. No donor gave both pre-pandemic and post-infection samples.

Unexposed donor CD4+ T cells date from 2011-2018, before the COVID-19 pandemic. On this clone: The target antigen is unknown.

Some clones are missing from TCRdb's copy, which holds only in-frame ones; the method was immunoSEQ multiplex PCR. The table lists some 70,000 clones, approximately 93% of them singletons, with under 0.25% in the top ten. The receptor comes from a human donor in good health. Sequenced material: naive CD4+ T cells from PBMCs. Subset of the sample: naive CD4+ T cells isolated by negative enrichment.

This CDR3 is CAADPNTGELFF. CDR3 sequence (DNA): TGTGCCGCGGATCCGAACACCGGGGAGCTGTTTTTT. The chain carries TRBV30 and TRBJ2-2, with no clear D. Looked up from germline, CDR1 is GTSNPN and CDR2 is SVGIG (reference sequence). The germline V and J ends were trimmed by 8 bases and 0 bases, with 7 bases remaining between them. CDR3 size: 12 residues.